This TCR beta chain was found in a study of blood T cells in healthy people across ages (dated by TCRdb to between 2015 and 2016). In the study overall: In model experiments, template switching captured about one uniquely barcoded TCR beta cDNA molecule for every two T cells. To track age-related changes in TCR beta repertoire diversity, the study relied on deep sequencing normalized with unique cDNA molecular identifiers. Four age groups were formed from the donors: young (average approximately 15 years), middle-aged (approximately 39), aged (approximately 60) and long-lived (more than 75). To avoid experimental bias, donors of different ages were distributed randomly across sequencing lanes. Using the same blood draw, the study looked at two additional independent replicas of 1 million unique cDNA reads for two donors, one aged 18 to 30 and the other aged 80 or older. Beyond this particular receptor, the publication reports: Total diversity estimates from one million sequenced T cells were considered lower bounds and underestimates. Observed TCR beta diversity per million T cells fell roughly linearly with age, and a significant reduction was already apparent by age approximately 41. The long-lived group showed more naive CD4+ T cells, fewer expanded clones and increased TCR diversity than the aged group, suggesting age selection. Bulk unsorted PBMC profiling prevented conclusive comparison of naive and antigen-experienced compartments. Observed TCR beta diversity correlated strongly with the percentage of naive T cells measured by flow cytometry. Because the CMV infection status of the donors was unknown, age-related changes in expanded clonotypes may potentially have been confounded.

The donors were 40 or so Caucasian individuals from Russia, aged 6 to 90 years, who were systemically healthy. Around 9.7 milliliters of peripheral blood were collected from each donor into EDTA-treated Vacutainer tubes. Ficoll-Paque density-gradient centrifugation was used to isolate PBMCs, with at least 6.5 million obtained per sample. Trizol reagent was used to extract total RNA from PBMCs, with at least 6 micrograms per sample. For every donor, an aliquot of PBMCs went through flow cytometry to measure the percentages of naive CD45RAhigh/CD27high T cells. Library generation was performed with 5' RACE. For sequencing, an Illumina HiSeq 2500 was employed. The second PCR ran for roughly 7 to 11 cycles and used a J-beta primer mix along with a sample-barcoded 5' primer. A unique molecular identifier was introduced onto each TCR beta cDNA molecule by a template-switch 5' adaptor carrying 12 random nucleotides. At least 3 million CDR3-containing paired-end reads were obtained from each sample. First-strand cDNA synthesis was performed from all RNA using the Mint cDNA synthesis kit, with priming by a TRBC-specific oligonucleotide. Following uracil-DNA glycosylase treatment, a first 18-cycle PCR with universal primers M1SS and BC2_uni_R was performed on all cDNA. The study's own analysis went as follows. Each sample was normalized by randomly selecting 1 million high-quality reads, each carrying a distinct molecular identifier. Instead of being binned into consensus sequences, reads with shared molecular identifiers were discarded. MiTCR, with a Q25 quality threshold and the strictest error-elimination algorithm, was used for CDR3 identification, clonotype clustering and error correction. Lower-bound total TCR beta diversity was estimated with a nonparametric unseen species model using Euler transformation. TCRdb ran its own pipeline on the public reads, namely fastp trimming at Q25 and MiXCR clone calling, and kept in-frame beta chains. Each record represents a unique CDR3 protein, reported with the most common genes and DNA among its rows. TCRdb assigned the V and J calls; the authors' analysis was not used. For this sample there are about 1.8 million distinct CDR3 sequences; around 48% appear just once. The ten most abundant clones make up approximately 2.1% of the sample.

Trimming leaves V shorter by 0 bases and J shorter by 9 bases, with the junction holding 7 bases beyond the gene matches. From the cysteine up to the phenylalanine, the CDR3 has a length of 14 residues. Only the CDR3 DNA is retained, 42 bases long and in frame from the first base. CDR1 and CDR2 were assigned from the germline V gene (reference sequence) as DFQATT and SNEGSKA. As regards this clonotype: The antigen it binds to is not known. No much larger clone exists at a distance of one base, and base qualities are not known.

The receptor's source is a woman aged 40 to 50 in good health. Recombination joined TRBV20-1 with TRBJ2-1, with 8 bases matching TRBD2. Sequenced: blood. The CDR3 sequence is CSARDSGGPTEQFF. The nucleotide sequence is TGCAGTGCTAGAGATTCGGGGGGGCCTACTGAGCAGTTCTTC.